Listed here are 20 T cell receptor beta chains from one sample, sequenced in a study of T cells in Graves' hyperthyroidism and ophthalmopathy. Regions amplified from RNA transcripts were the TCR beta CDR3 regions. When the TCR CDR3 underwent first-round RT-PCR, the HTBI primer set was used. TCRdb used MiXCR to reprocess the multiplex PCR reads, holding one entry per CDR3 protein. The sample lists 550,000 to 800,000 distinct CDR3 sequences, over 15% seen once, with under 10% in the top ten. The sequencing sample was made of blood. These receptors came from a man aged 18 to 35 with Graves' hyperthyroidism.

This chain uses TRBV20-1 with TRBJ1-3; D gene uncertain. From germline, CDR1 is DFQATT and CDR2 SNEGSKA (reference sequence). The CDR3 sequence is 15 residues long. Deletions cut 3 bases from V and 0 bases from J, with 12 bases between. CDR3 sequence reads: CSARSSAFSGNTIYF. CDR3 bases: TGCAGTGCTAGGAGTAGCGCTTTCTCTGGAAACACCATATATTTT.

A few counts support this clonotype. The gene calls are TRBV6-1 and TRBJ2-2, with D possibly being TRBD2 (6 bases). CDR3 length equals 13 residues. The germline V and J ends were trimmed by 8 bases and 4 bases, with 11 bases remaining between them. Germline V CDR1 and CDR2: MNHNS, SASEGT. The CDR3 reads CASDLGLTGELFF. DNA of the CDR3: TGTGCCAGCGATCTGGGACTCACCGGGGAGCTGTTTTTT.

The V and J genes are TRBV27 and TRBJ2-1; no firm D call. The CDR3 has 13 residues. Trimming pared 6 bases from V and 9 bases from J, leaving 15 bases between. Germline loops: CDR1 MNHEY, CDR2 SMNVEV (reference sequence). CDR3 DNA sequence: TGTGCCAGCAGCTTCTCCCCGTCTCGTGAGCAGTTCTTC. Encoded protein: CASSFSPSREQFF.

This clonotype was observed many times. The chain joins TRBV3-1 to TRBJ2-3; D ambiguous. With 4 bases removed from V and 4 bases from J, the gap between germline ends came to 9 bases. There are 13 residues in the CDR3. CDR1 and CDR2 from the germline V gene are LGHDT and YNNKEL (reference sequence). In DNA, the CDR3 is TGTGCCAGCAGCCCCCACGCCTCAGATACGCAGTATTTT. As protein: CASSPHASDTQYF.

This clonotype was detected only a few times. V usage is TRBV4-1 and J usage is TRBJ2-1, with TRBD1 identical over 7 bases. With V trimmed by 0 bases and J by 7 bases, 9 bases remained unmatched. This CDR3 contains 16 residues. CDR1 is MGHRA, CDR2 YSYEKL, per germline. CDR3 amino acids: CASSQDRGQGVNEQFF. The CDR3 DNA reads TGCGCCAGCAGCCAAGATAGGGGGCAGGGGGTGAATGAGCAGTTCTTC.

This clonotype was recorded at least ten times. The J gene is TRBJ2-7, the V gene TRBV7-2; 9 bases align to TRBD1. The germline gives CDR1 SGHTA, CDR2 FQGNSA. The CDR3 is 16 amino acids. Trimming cost V 5 bases and J 2 bases; bases outside gene matches: 10. The CDR3, as DNA: TGTGCCAGCAGCAGGACAGGGGCCCTTAGTACCTACGAGCAGTACTTC. Amino acids: CASSRTGALSTYEQYF. Combining the CDR3 with reference TRBV7-2 and TRBJ2-7 gives the whole variable domain GAGVSQSPSNKVTEKGKDVELRCDPISGHTALYWYRQSLGQGLEFLIYFQGNSAPDKSGLPSDRFSAERTGGSVSTLTIQRTQQEDSAVYLCASSRTGALSTYEQYFGPGTRLTVT.

This clonotype was observed at least ten times. The chain employs TRBV20-1 and TRBJ2-3, with 10 bases that match TRBD2. There are 16 residues in the CDR3. The germline V gene has CDR1 DFQATT and CDR2 SNEGSKA (reference sequence). The junction had 9 bases not matched to a gene; V was cut back by 6 bases and J by 0 bases. DNA of the CDR3: TGCAGTGCCACGCCTTCTAGCGGGGGTAGCACAGATACGCAGTATTTT. It translates to CSATPSSGGSTDTQYF.

At least ten counts were recorded for this clonotype. V gene TRBV5-1 combines with J gene TRBJ2-3; TRBD1 or TRBD2 may be the D gene (6 bases each). Trimming pared 4 bases from V and 0 bases from J, leaving 27 bases between. CDR1 SGHRS and CDR2 YFSETQ come from the germline V gene. The CDR3 loop spans 20 amino acids. CDR3: CASSHSDRTGTYFSTDTQYF. The CDR3 DNA reads as TGCGCCAGCAGCCATAGCGACAGGACTGGGACTTACTTTAGCACAGATACGCAGTATTTT.

The CDR3 region is CSARRTSGGEQFF. The DNA of the CDR3 is TGCAGTGCTAGAAGGACTAGCGGGGGCGAGCAGTTCTTC. The rearrangement joins TRBV20-1 to TRBJ2-1; 13 bases map to TRBD2. V lost 2 bases to trimming and J lost 10 bases; unmatched junction nucleotides: 2. Looked up from germline, CDR1 is DFQATT and CDR2 is SNEGSKA (reference sequence). The CDR3 contains 13 residues.

The CDR3 here is CASSPGLTSGTETQYF. The CDR3 DNA follows: TGTGCCAGCAGCCCCGGGTTGACTAGCGGAACAGAGACCCAGTACTTC. The chain uses TRBV6-1 and TRBJ2-5; 9 bases fit TRBD2. The CDR3 spans 16 residues. V gave up 6 bases and J gave up 4 bases; unmatched junction bases: 12. Looked up from germline, CDR1 is MNHNS and CDR2 is SASEGT.

In its sample, this clonotype was seen many times. The genes are TRBV27 and TRBJ2-5; D tentatively fits TRBD1 or TRBD2 (5 bases each). This CDR3 comprises 16 residues. V was pared by 5 bases and J by 3 bases, with 19 bases between. Per germline, CDR1 MNHEY and CDR2 SMNVEV (reference sequence). The CDR3 DNA reads TGTGCCAGCAGTAGGGGTGGAGCGGCGACAGAAGAGACCCAGTACTTC. Protein: CASSRGGAATEETQYF.

This clonotype was picked up many times. V gene TRBV18 combines with J gene TRBJ2-7; 10 positions match TRBD1. CDR1 is KGHSH, CDR2 LQKENI, per germline. The CDR3 is made up of 13 amino acids. The J segment lost 6 bases and the V segment lost 5 bases, leaving 4 bases of the junction unmatched. CDR3 sequence: CASSFRDRGEQYF. The CDR3 DNA reads as TGTGCCAGCTCATTCCGGGACAGGGGCGAGCAGTACTTC.

This clonotype was picked up many times. The J gene is TRBJ2-1, the V gene TRBV7-3; the match to TRBD2 covers 12 bases. Trimming at V came to 0 bases and at J to 1 base, leaving 13 bases not matched to a gene. CDR1 is SGHTA, CDR2 FQGTGA, per germline. The CDR3 contains 21 residues. The CDR3 nucleotides are TGTGCCAGCAGCTTAACCCCCGCTGGGGCTAGCGGGAGGGCGTCCTACAATGAGCAGTTCTTC. Translated: CASSLTPAGASGRASYNEQFF.

Only a few counts were recorded for this clonotype. The chain combines TRBV11-1 with TRBJ2-2; the D gene is possibly TRBD2 (5 bases). Germline V gene data show CDR1 as SGHAT and CDR2 as FQDESV (reference sequence). CDR3 length: 12 residues. Trimming shortened V by 7 bases and J by 7 bases, and 10 bases separated the two germline ends. CDR3 coding DNA: TGTGCCAGCACCGCGGGCCTCGGGGAGCTGTTTTTT. Its protein is CASTAGLGELFF.

Many counts were recorded for this clonotype. The CDR3 bases are TGTGCCAGCAGCCCTTTGGACAGGGAGGATGAGCCCCAGCATTTT. Translating it yields CASSPLDREDEPQHF. The chain employs TRBV7-8 and TRBJ1-5, with 8 bases matching TRBD1. The trim removed 5 bases at V and 8 bases at J, leaving 11 bases unmatched. CDR1 and CDR2 (germline): SGHVS, FQNEAQ. CDR3 size: 15 residues.

This clonotype was counted ten times or more. J is TRBJ1-4 and V is TRBV2; D perhaps matches TRBD1 (6 bases). Germline V gene sequence: CDR1 SNHLY, CDR2 FYNNEI. This CDR3 has 13 residues. V shed 6 bases and J shed 5 bases, with 10 bases lying between them. The CDR3 is CASRDSGNEKLFF. In nucleotides, the CDR3 is TGTGCCAGCAGGGACAGCGGGAATGAAAAACTGTTTTTT. Looking up the rest from reference TRBV2 and TRBJ1-4 gives the full variable domain: EPEVTQTPSHQVTQMGQEVILRCVPISNHLYFYWYRQILGQKVEFLVSFYNNEISEKSEIFDDQFSVERPDGSNFTLKIRSTKLEDSAMYFCASRDSGNEKLFFGSGTQLSVL.

At least ten counts were recorded for this clonotype. This chain links TRBV28 with TRBJ2-1, with D possibly matching TRBD1 (5 bases). Trimming pared 3 bases from V and 0 bases from J, leaving 15 bases between. Germline CDR1 and CDR2: MDHEN and SYDVKM. The CDR3 has 17 residues. CDR3 in DNA: TGTGCCAGCAGTTTGTCCAGGGCATTGAGCTCCTACAATGAGCAGTTCTTC. It yields the protein CASSLSRALSSYNEQFF. Drawing the rest from reference TRBV28 and TRBJ2-1, the complete variable domain is DVKVTQSSRYLVKRTGEKVFLECVQDMDHENMFWYRQDPGLGLRLIYFSYDVKMKEKGDIPEGYSVSREKKERFSLILESASTNQTSMYLCASSLSRALSSYNEQFFGPGTRLTVL.

This clonotype was found many times. V and J are TRBV12-3 or TRBV12-4 and TRBJ2-3; tentatively, D is TRBD1 or TRBD2 (5 bases each). CDR3 size: 13 residues. V was trimmed by 0 bases and J by 7 bases, leaving 8 bases between them. CDR3 in amino acids: CASSLALGHTQYF. The CDR3 DNA follows: TGTGCCAGCAGTTTAGCCCTGGGACATACGCAGTATTTT.

There are many counts of this clonotype. The chain links TRBV20-1 to TRBJ2-7, with D tentatively TRBD2 (6 bases). The germline CDR1 and CDR2 sequences are DFQATT and SNEGSKA (reference sequence). V was clipped by 6 bases and J by 3 bases, with 15 bases between them. The CDR3 is 13 residues long. CDR3 amino acids: CSAAPGLLYEQYF. The DNA for the CDR3 is TGCAGTGCAGCCCCGGGACTCCTCTACGAGCAGTACTTC.

This clonotype was seen at least ten times. The chain employs TRBV6-1 and TRBJ2-7; 11 bases line up with TRBD2. The V segment lost 1 base and the J segment 2 bases; nucleotides outside the gene matches: 4. This CDR3 spans 16 amino acids. Germline values: CDR1 MNHNS, CDR2 SASEGT. The CDR3 loop reads CASSEGLTSGTYEQYF. The CDR3 region has the DNA TGTGCCAGCAGTGAAGGTCTGACTAGCGGGACCTACGAGCAGTACTTC.